This TCR beta chain was retrieved from a study of T cells in Graves' hyperthyroidism and ophthalmopathy. Study at large: The blood sample was taken at first diagnosis, before treatment began.

Using RNA transcripts as the source, TCR beta CDR3 regions were amplified. TCR CDR3 regions were first amplified by RT-PCR with HTBI primers. Via MiXCR, TCRdb re-called the multiplex PCR reads, giving one row per CDR3 protein. The table has approximately 300,000 distinct CDR3 sequences, around 17% seen once. Absence of ophthalmopathy progression within 18 months defined stable Graves' hyperthyroidism. The study left out patients who had uncontrolled infection, other autoimmune disease, pregnancy or lactation. Germline trimming cut 5 bases from V and 6 bases from J; bases unmatched to any gene: 3. CDR3 length equals 13 residues. CDR1 is LNHNV and CDR2 is YYDKDF in the germline V gene (reference sequence). Notes on the study in general: Using 13 V-J features, a model discriminated ophthalmopathy from stable hyperthyroidism.

A few counts support this clonotype. Its antigen is currently unknown. The chain couples TRBV15 to TRBJ1-4; 7 nucleotides align to TRBD1. The specimen was blood. The sequence was obtained from a man younger than 45 with Graves' hyperthyroidism. In DNA, the CDR3 is TGTGCCACCAGCGAGGGGGCTTATGAAAAACTGTTTTTT. It encodes CATSEGAYEKLFF.